The rows below give T cell receptor beta chains drawn from one sample of a study of cytomegalovirus exposure and HLA in healthy donors. TCRdb keeps only in-frame clones here, not all; method: immunoSEQ multiplex PCR. The sample yields fewer than 120,000 clones, around 84% seen once. Sequencing input: PBMCs. The origin of the receptors is a woman in her twenties or thirties in good health and CMV-seronegative. Both conserved end residues are part of each CDR3. D genes are given only for firm matches. Clone size, where shown, is once, few, many, or a class for clones that have expanded.

j_call,d_call,v_call,clone_size,cdr3_nt,cdr3_aa
TRBJ2-2,TRBD2,TRBV4-1,few,TGCGCCAGCAGCCAAGAACGGGCTAGCGGGGGGAACACCGGGGAGCTGTTTTTT,CASSQERASGGNTGELFF
TRBJ2-1,.,TRBV30,.,TGTGCCTGGAGTGGCGGGGCCTCCTACAATGAGCAGTTCTTC,CAWSGGASYNEQFF
TRBJ1-2,.,TRBV5-6,.,TGTGCCAGCAGCTTGGAGGAACAGTACTACACCTTC,CASSLEEQYYTF
TRBJ1-2,TRBD1,TRBV6-5,.,TGTGCCAGCAAGGGACAGTATGGCTACACCTTC,CASKGQYGYTF
TRBJ2-4,TRBD2,TRBV5-6,.,TGTGCCAGCAGTTTAACTAGCGGGAGGGCTACAAACATTCAGTACTTC,CASSLTSGRATNIQYF
TRBJ2-7,.,TRBV13,.,TGTGCCAGCAGCTTAGGTCACAACTACGAGCAGTACTTC,CASSLGHNYEQYF
TRBJ2-1,TRBD2,TRBV10-3,.,TGTGCCATCAGTCCCCAGCGGGAGGGGAATGAGCAGTTCTTC,CAISPQREGNEQFF
TRBJ1-1,TRBD1,TRBV29-1,.,TGCAGCGTTGCAGGGGGCAGGAACACTGAAGCTTTCTTT,CSVAGGRNTEAFF
TRBJ2-1,.,TRBV4-1,.,TGCGCCAGCAGCCCAGGGCTAGTCTGGACGTCTGAGCAGTTCTTC,CASSPGLVWTSEQFF
TRBJ1-2,TRBD1,TRBV10-3,.,TGTGCCATCAGCTTCCGGGACAGGGAAGGGCGGGACGGCTACACCTTC,CAISFRDREGRDGYTF
TRBJ1-1,.,TRBV28,.,TGTGCCACCAGCCCCCCGAAACGACACAACCTGAACACTGAAGCTTTCTTT,CATSPPKRHNLNTEAFF
TRBJ1-4,.,TRBV30,many,TGTGCCTGGAGTTCGGAGAGATTGAGTGAAAAACTGTTTTTT,CAWSSERLSEKLFF
TRBJ1-2,TRBD1,TRBV2,once,TGTGCCAGCAGCGAGGGACAGGTGCCTGGATATGGCTACACCTTC,CASSEGQVPGYGYTF
TRBJ1-5,.,TRBV4-1,.,TGCGCCAGCAGCCAAGATGGGGGGGCCCTCAATCAGCCCCAGCATTTT,CASSQDGGALNQPQHF
TRBJ2-7,.,TRBV30,.,TGTGCCTGGAGTGTATGGCGGGTCTTCGACGAGCAGTACTTC,CAWSVWRVFDEQYF
TRBJ1-3,.,TRBV28,.,TGTGCCAGCAGCGATCCAGGGATCGTTGGGAACACCATATATTTT,CASSDPGIVGNTIYF
TRBJ1-2,TRBD1,TRBV25-1,.,TGTGCCAGCAGTGGGACAGGGACGAACTATGGCTACACCTTC,CASSGTGTNYGYTF
TRBJ2-7,.,TRBV5-4,.,TGTGCCAGCAGCGGAGGAACGGCGTACGAGCAGTACTTC,CASSGGTAYEQYF
TRBJ2-6,.,TRBV6-1,.,TGTGCCAGCAGTGAATCCGGGTTTGGGGCCAACGTCCTGACTTTC,CASSESGFGANVLTF
TRBJ1-2,TRBD1,TRBV11-2,.,TGTGCCAGCAGGGGGGGACAGGTTATAGGCTACACCTTC,CASRGGQVIGYTF
TRBJ2-7,TRBD2,TRBV5-6,.,TGTGCCAGCAGCCCAGTTTCAGCGGGAGGGTACCACGAGCAGTACTTC,CASSPVSAGGYHEQYF
TRBJ1-1,.,TRBV29-1,.,TGCAGCGTTGAAGATGGTCACAAGAACACTGAAGCTTTCTTT,CSVEDGHKNTEAFF
TRBJ1-5,TRBD1,TRBV19,.,TGTGCCAGTAGTGGCAGGGGGCTCAATCAGCCCCAGCATTTT,CASSGRGLNQPQHF
TRBJ2-7,.,TRBV4-1,.,TGCGCCAGCAGCCAAGAGAGGACAGTCTCCTACGAGCAGTACTTC,CASSQERTVSYEQYF
TRBJ2-1,.,TRBV5-4,.,TGTGCCAGCAGCTCGAGGTGGAATGAGCAGTTCTTC,CASSSRWNEQFF
TRBJ2-1,TRBD2,TRBV28,few,TGTGCCAGCAACACCCGCGGACTAGCGGGAGTTACATCAGTCAATGAGCAGTTCTTC,CASNTRGLAGVTSVNEQFF